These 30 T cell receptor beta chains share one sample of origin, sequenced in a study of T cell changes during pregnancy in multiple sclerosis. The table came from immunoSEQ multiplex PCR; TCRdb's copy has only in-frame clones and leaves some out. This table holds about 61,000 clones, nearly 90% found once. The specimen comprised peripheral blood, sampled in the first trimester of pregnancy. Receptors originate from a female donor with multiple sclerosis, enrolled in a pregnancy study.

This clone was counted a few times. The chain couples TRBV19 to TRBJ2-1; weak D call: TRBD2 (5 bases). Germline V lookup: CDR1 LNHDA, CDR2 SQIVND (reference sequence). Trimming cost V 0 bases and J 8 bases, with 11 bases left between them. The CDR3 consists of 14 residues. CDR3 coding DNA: TGTGCCAGTAGTATAGATCATCGGGGAGATGAGCAGTTCTTC. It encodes CASSIDHRGDEQFF.

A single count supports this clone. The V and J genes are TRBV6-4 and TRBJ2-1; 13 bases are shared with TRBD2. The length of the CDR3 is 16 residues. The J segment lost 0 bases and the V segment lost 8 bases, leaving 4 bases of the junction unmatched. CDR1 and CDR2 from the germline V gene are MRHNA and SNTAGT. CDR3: CASSLAGGSSYNEQFF. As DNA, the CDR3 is TGTGCCAGCTCACTAGCGGGAGGGAGCTCCTACAATGAGCAGTTCTTC.

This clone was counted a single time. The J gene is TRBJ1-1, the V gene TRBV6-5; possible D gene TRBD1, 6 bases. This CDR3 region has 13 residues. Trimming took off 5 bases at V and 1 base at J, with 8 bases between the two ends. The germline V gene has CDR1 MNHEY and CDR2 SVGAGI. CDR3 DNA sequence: TGTGCCAGCAGTCCACAGGGGAACACTGAAGCTTTCTTT. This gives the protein CASSPQGNTEAFF.

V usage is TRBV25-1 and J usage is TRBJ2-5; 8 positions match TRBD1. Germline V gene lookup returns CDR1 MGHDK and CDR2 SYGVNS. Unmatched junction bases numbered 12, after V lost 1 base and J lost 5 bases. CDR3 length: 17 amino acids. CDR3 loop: CASSELSFGQGGETQYF. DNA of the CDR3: TGTGCCAGCAGTGAATTGAGCTTTGGACAGGGCGGGGAGACCCAGTACTTC.

The CDR3 loop reads CASKGQGKGTEAFF. CDR3 sequence (DNA): TGTGCCAGCAAAGGACAGGGTAAGGGAACTGAAGCTTTCTTT. The rearrangement joins TRBV6-5 to TRBJ1-1; 8 bases are shared with TRBD1. Trimming took 7 bases from V and 5 from J; bases not matched to a gene: 9. There are 14 residues in the CDR3. Germline V CDR1 and CDR2: MNHEY, SVGAGI.

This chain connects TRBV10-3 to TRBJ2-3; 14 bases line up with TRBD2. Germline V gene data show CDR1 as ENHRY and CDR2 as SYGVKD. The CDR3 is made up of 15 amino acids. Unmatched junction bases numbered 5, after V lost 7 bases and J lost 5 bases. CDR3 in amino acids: CAIKGLAGVGDTQYF. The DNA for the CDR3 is TGTGCCATCAAGGGACTAGCGGGAGTTGGAGATACGCAGTATTTT.

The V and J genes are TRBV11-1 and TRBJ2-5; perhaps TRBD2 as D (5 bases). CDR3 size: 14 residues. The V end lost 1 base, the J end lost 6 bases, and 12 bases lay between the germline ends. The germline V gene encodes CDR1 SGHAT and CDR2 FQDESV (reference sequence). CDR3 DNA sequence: TGTGCCAGCAGCTTAGGGGCGGGTTTGAAGACCCAGTACTTC. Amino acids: CASSLGAGLKTQYF.

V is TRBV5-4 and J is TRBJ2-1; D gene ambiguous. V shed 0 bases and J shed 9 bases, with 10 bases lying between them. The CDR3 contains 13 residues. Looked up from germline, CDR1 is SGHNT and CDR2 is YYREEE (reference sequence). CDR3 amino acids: CASSLVGSGEQFF. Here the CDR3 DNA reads TGTGCCAGCAGCTTGGTGGGTTCGGGTGAGCAGTTCTTC. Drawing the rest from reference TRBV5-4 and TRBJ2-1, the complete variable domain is ETGVTQSPTHLIKTRGQQVTLRCSSQSGHNTVSWYQQALGQGPQFIFQYYREEENGRGNFPPRFSGLQFPNYSSELNVNALELDDSALYLCASSLVGSGEQFFGPGTRLTVL.

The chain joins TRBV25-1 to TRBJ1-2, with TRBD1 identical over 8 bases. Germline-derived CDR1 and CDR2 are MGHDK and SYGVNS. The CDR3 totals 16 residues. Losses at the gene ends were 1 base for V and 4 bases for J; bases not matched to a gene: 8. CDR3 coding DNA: TGTGCCAGCAGTGAATGGGCAGGGGGCAAGACCTATGGCTACACCTTC. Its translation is CASSEWAGGKTYGYTF.

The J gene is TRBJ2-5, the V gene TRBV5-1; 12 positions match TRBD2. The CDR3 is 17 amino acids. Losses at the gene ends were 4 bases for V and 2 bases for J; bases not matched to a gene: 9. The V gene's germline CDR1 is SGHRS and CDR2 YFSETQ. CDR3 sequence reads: CASSPDRGLAGQETQYF. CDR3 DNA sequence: TGCGCCAGCAGCCCCGACAGGGGACTAGCGGGTCAAGAGACCCAGTACTTC. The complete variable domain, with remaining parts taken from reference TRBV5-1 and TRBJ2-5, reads KAGVTQTPRYLIKTRGQQVTLSCSPISGHRSVSWYQQTPGQGLQFLFEYFSETQRNKGNFPGRFSGRQFSNSRSEMNVSTLELGDSALYLCASSPDRGLAGQETQYFGPGTRLLVL.

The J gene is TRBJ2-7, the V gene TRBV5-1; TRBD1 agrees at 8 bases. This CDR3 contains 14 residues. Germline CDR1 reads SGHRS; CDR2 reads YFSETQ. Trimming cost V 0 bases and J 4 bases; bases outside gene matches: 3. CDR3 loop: CASSLDGQGYEQYF. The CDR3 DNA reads TGCGCCAGCAGCTTGGACGGACAGGGATACGAGCAGTACTTC. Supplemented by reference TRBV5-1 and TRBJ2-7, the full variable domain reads KAGVTQTPRYLIKTRGQQVTLSCSPISGHRSVSWYQQTPGQGLQFLFEYFSETQRNKGNFPGRFSGRQFSNSRSEMNVSTLELGDSALYLCASSLDGQGYEQYFGPGTRLTVT.

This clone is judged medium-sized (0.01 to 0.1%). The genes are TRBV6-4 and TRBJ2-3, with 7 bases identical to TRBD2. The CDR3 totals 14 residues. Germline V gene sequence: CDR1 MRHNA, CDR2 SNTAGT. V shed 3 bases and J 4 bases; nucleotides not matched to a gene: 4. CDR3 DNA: TGTGCCAGCAGTGAACGGGAGGCCCCAGATACGCAGTATTTT. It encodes CASSEREAPDTQYF.

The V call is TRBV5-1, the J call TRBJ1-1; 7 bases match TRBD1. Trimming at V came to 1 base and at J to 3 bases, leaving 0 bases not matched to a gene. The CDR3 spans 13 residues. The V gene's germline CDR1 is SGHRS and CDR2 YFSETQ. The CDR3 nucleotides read TGCGCCAGCAGCTTGACAGGGGACACTGAAGCTTTCTTT. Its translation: CASSLTGDTEAFF.

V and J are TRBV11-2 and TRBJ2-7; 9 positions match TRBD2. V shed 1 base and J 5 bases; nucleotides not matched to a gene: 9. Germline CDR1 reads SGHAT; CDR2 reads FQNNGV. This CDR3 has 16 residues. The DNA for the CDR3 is TGTGCCAGCAGCTTAGGGGGGCTAGCGGGACCCCACGAGCAGTACTTC. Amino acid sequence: CASSLGGLAGPHEQYF.

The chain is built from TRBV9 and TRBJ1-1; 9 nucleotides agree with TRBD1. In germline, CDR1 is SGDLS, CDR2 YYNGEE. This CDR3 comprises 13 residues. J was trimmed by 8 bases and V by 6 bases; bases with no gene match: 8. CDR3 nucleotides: TGTGCCAGCAAAACACCGGGACAGGGAGAAGCTTTCTTT. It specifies CASKTPGQGEAFF.

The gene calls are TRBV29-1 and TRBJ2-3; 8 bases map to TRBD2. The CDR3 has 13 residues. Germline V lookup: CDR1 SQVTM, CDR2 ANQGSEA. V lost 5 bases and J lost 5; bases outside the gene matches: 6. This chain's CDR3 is CSVSGRGGDTQYF. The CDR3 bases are TGCAGCGTTAGCGGGAGAGGTGGAGATACGCAGTATTTT.

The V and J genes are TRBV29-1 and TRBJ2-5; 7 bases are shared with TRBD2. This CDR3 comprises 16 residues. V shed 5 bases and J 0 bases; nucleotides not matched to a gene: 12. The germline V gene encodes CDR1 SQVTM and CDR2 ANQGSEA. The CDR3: CSVPWDYTLYQETQYF. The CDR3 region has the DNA TGCAGCGTTCCGTGGGACTATACATTGTACCAAGAGACCCAGTACTTC.

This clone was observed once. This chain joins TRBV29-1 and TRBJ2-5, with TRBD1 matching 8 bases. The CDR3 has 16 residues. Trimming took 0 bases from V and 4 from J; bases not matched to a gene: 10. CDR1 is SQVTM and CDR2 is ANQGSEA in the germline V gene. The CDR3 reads CSVEDQRQGNRETQYF. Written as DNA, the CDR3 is TGCAGCGTTGAAGATCAAAGACAGGGGAACCGAGAGACCCAGTACTTC.

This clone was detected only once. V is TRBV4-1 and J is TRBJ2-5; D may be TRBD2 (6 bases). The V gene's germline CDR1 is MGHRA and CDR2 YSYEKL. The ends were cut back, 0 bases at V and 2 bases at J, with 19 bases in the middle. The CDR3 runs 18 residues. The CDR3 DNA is TGCGCCAGCAGCCAAGATCTGGCGAAAATGGGGAGGCAAGAGACCCAGTACTTC. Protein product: CASSQDLAKMGRQETQYF.

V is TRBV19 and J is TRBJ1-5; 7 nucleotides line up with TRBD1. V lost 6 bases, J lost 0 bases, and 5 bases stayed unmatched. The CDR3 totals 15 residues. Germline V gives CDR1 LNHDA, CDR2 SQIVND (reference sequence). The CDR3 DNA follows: TGTGCCAGTAGCCCGGGACAGCATAGCAATCAGCCCCAGCATTTT. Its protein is CASSPGQHSNQPQHF.

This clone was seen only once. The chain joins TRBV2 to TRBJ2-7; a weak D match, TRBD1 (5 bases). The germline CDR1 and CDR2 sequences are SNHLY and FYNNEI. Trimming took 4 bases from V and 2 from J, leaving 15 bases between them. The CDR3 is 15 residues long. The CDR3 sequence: CASSVSSGLPYEQYF. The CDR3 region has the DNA TGTGCCAGCAGTGTCAGTTCAGGGCTGCCCTACGAGCAGTACTTC.

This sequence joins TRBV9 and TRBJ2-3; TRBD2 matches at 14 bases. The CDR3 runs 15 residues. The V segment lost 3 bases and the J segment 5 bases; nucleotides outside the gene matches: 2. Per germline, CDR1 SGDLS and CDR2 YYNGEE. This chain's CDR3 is CASSATSGREDTQYF. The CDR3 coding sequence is TGTGCCAGCAGCGCGACTAGCGGGAGGGAAGATACGCAGTATTTT.

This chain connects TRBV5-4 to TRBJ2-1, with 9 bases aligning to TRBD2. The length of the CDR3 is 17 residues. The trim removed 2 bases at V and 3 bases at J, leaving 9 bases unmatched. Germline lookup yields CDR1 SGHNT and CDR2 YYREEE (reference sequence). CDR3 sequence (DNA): TGTGCCAGCAGCTTCGGAGGGATAGCGGGAGTCTACAATGAGCAGTTCTTC. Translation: CASSFGGIAGVYNEQFF.

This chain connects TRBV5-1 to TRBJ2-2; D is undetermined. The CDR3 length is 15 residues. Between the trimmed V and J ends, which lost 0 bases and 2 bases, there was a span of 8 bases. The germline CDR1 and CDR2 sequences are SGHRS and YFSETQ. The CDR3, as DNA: TGCGCCAGCAGCTTGGTGCCAGGTAACACCGGGGAGCTGTTTTTT. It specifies CASSLVPGNTGELFF.

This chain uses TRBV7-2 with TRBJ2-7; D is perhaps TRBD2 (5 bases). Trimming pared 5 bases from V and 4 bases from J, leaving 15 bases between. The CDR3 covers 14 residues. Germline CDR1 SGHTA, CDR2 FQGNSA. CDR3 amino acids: CASSPDSRAYEQYF. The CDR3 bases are TGTGCCAGCAGCCCCGACTCGAGGGCTTACGAGCAGTACTTC.

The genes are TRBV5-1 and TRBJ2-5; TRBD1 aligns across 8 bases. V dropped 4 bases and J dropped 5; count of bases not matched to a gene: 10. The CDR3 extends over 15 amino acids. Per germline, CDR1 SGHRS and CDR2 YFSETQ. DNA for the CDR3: TGCGCCAGCAGCCCAACCCAGGGGGCAGTGGAGACCCAGTACTTC. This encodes CASSPTQGAVETQYF. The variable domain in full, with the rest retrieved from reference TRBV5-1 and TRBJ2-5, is KAGVTQTPRYLIKTRGQQVTLSCSPISGHRSVSWYQQTPGQGLQFLFEYFSETQRNKGNFPGRFSGRQFSNSRSEMNVSTLELGDSALYLCASSPTQGAVETQYFGPGTRLLVL.

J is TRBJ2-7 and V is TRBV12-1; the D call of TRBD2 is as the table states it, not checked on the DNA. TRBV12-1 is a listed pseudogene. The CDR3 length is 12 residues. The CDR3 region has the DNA TGTGCGGTTCCTAGCGGGAACTACGAGCAGTACTTC. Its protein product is CAVPSGNYEQYF.

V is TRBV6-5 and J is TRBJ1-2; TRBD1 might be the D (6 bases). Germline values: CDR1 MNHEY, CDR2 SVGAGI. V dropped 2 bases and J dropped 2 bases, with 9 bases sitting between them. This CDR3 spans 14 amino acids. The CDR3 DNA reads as TGTGCCAGCAGTTACAGGGACACAAACTATGGCTACACCTTC. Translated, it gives CASSYRDTNYGYTF.

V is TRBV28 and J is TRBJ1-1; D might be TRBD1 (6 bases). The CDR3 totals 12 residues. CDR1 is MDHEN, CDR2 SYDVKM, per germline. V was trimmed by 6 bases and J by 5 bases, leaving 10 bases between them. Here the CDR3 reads CASRYTGTEAFF. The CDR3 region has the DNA TGTGCCAGCAGATATACAGGGACTGAAGCTTTCTTT.

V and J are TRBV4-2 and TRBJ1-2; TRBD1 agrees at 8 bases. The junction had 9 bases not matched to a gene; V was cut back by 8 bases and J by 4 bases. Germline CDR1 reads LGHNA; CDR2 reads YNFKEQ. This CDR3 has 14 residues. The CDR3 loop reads CASSTGQGGYGYTF. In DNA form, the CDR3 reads TGTGCCAGCTCTACCGGACAGGGAGGCTATGGCTACACCTTC.